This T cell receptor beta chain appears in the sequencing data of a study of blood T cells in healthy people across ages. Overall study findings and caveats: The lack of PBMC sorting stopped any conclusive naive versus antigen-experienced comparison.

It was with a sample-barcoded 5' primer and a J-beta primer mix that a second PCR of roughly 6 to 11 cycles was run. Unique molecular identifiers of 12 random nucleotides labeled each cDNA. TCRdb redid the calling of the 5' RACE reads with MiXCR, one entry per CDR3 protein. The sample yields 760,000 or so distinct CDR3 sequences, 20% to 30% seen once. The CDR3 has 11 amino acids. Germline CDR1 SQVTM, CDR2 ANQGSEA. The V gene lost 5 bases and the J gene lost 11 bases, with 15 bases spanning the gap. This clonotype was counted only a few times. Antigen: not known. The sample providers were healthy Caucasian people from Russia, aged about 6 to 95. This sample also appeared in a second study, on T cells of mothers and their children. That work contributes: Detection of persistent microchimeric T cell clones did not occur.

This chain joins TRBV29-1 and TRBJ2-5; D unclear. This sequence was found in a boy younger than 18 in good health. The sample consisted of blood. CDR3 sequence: CSVSPGPHQYF. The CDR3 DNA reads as TGCAGCGTTTCTCCGGGCCCCCATCAGTACTTC. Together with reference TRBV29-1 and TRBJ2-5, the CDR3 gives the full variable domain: SAVISQKPSRDICQRGTSLTIQCQVDSQVTMMFWYRQQPGQSLTLIATANQGSEATYESGFVIDKFPISRPNLTFSTLTVSNMSPEDSSIYLCSVSPGPHQYFGPGTRLLVL.